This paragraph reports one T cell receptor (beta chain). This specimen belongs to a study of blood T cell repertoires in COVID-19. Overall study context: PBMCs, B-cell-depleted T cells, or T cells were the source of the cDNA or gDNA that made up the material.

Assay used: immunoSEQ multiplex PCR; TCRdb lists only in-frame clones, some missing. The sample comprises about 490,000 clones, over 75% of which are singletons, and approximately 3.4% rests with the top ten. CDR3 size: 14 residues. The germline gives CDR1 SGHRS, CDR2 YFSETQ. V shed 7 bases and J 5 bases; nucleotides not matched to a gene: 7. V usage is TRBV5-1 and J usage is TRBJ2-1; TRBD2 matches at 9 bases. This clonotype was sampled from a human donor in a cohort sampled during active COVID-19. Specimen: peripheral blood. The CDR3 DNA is TGCGCCAGCTGTACCTCTAGCGGGGACAATGAGCAGTTCTTC. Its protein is CASCTSSGDNEQFF.